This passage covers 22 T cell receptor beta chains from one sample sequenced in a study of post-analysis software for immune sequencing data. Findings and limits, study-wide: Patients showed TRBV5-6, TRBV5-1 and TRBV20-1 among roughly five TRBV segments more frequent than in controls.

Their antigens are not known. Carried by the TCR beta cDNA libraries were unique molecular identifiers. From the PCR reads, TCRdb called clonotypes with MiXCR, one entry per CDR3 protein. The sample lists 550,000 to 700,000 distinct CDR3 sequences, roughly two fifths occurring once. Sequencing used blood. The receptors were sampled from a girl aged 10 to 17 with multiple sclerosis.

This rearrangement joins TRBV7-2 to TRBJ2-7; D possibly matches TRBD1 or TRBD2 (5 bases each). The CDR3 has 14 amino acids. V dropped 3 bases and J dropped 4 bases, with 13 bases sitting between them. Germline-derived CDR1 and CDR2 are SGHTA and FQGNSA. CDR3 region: CASSFWGSVYEQYF. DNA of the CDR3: TGTGCCAGCAGCTTTTGGGGGAGCGTATACGAGCAGTACTTC.

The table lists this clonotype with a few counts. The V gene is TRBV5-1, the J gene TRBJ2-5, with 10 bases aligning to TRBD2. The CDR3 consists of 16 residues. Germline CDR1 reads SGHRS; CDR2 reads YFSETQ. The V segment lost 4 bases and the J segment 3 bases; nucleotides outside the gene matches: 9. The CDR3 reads CASSTRAGGPEETQYF. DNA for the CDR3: TGCGCCAGCAGCACCAGAGCGGGGGGGCCAGAAGAGACCCAGTACTTC.

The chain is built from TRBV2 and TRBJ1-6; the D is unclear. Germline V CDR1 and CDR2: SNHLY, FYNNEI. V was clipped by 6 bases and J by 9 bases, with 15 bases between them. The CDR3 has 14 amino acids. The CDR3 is CASRESSLGSPLHF. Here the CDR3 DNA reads TGTGCCAGCAGGGAGAGCAGCCTAGGTTCACCCCTCCACTTT.

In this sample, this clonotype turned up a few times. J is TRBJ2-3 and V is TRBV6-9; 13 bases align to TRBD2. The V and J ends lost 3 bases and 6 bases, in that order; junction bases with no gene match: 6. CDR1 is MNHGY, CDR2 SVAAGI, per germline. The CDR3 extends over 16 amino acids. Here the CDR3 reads CASSYTSGRAADTQYF. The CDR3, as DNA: TGTGCCAGCAGTTACACTAGCGGGAGGGCGGCCGATACGCAGTATTTT.

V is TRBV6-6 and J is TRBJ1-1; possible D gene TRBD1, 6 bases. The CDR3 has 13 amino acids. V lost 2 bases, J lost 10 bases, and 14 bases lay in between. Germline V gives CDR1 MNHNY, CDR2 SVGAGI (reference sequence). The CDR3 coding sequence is TGTGCCAGCAGTTACACTTACAGGGTAGGAGCTTTCTTT. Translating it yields CASSYTYRVGAFF.

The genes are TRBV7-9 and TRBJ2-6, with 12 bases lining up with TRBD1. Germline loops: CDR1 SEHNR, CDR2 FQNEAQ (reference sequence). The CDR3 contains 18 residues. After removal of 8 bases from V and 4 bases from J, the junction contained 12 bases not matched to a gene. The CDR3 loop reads CASRRRDRGQVGANVLTF. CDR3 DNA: TGTGCCAGCCGTCGCCGGGACAGGGGGCAAGTAGGGGCCAACGTCCTGACTTTC.

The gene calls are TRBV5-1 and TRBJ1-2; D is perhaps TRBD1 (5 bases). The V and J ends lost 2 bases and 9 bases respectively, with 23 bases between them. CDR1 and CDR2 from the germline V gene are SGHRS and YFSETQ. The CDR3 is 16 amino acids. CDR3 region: CASSFWTRRPEGSYTF. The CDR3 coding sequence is TGCGCCAGCAGCTTCTGGACGCGACGACCAGAGGGGAGCTACACCTTC.

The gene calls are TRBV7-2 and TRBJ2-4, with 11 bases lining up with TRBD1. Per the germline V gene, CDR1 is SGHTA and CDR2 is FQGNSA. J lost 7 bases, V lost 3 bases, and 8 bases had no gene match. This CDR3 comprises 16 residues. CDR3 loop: CASSFRSRDRGNIQYF. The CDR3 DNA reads TGTGCCAGCAGCTTTAGATCCCGGGACAGGGGGAACATTCAGTACTTC.

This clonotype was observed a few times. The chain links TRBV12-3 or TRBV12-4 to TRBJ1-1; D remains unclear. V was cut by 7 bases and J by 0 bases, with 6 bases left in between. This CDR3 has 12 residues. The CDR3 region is CASTPLNTEAFF. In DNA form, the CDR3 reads TGTGCCAGCACCCCCTTGAACACTGAAGCTTTCTTT.

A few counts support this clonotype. Here the CDR3 reads CSAEQLDTQYF. CDR3 DNA sequence: TGCAGTGCTGAGCAGTTAGATACGCAGTATTTT. The V and J genes are TRBV20-1 and TRBJ2-3; D uncertain. Germline V gives CDR1 DFQATT, CDR2 SNEGSKA (reference sequence). V lost 5 bases, J lost 5 bases, and 8 bases lay in between. The CDR3 has 11 residues.

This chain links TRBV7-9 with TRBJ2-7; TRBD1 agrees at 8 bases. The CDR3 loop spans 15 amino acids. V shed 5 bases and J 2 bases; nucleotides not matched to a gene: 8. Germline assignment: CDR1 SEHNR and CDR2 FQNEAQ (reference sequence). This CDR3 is CASSPPDRDAYEQYF. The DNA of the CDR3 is TGTGCCAGCAGCCCCCCGGACAGGGACGCCTACGAGCAGTACTTC.

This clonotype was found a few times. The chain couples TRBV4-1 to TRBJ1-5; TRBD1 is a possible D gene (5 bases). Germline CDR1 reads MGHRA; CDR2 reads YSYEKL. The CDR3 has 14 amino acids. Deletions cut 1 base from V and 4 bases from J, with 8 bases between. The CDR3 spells CASSQVSGNQPQHF. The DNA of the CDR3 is TGCGCCAGCAGCCAAGTATCAGGGAATCAGCCCCAGCATTTT.

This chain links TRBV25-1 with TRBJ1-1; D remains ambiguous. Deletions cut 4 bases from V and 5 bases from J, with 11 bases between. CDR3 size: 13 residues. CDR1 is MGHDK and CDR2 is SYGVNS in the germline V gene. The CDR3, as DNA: TGTGCCAGCAGTGGGGCACCGCCAACTGAAGCTTTCTTT. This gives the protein CASSGAPPTEAFF.

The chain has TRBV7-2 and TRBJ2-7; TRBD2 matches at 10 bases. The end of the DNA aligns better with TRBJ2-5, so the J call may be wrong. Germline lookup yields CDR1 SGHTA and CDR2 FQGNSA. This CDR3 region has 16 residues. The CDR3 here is CASSFGALAGAGTQYF. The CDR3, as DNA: TGTGCCAGCAGCTTTGGGGCCCTAGCGGGAGCAGGGACCCAGTACTTC.

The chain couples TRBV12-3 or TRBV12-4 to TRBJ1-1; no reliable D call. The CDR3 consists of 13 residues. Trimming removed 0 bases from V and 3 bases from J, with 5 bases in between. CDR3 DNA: TGTGCCAGCAGTTTAGCATTATACACTGAAGCTTTCTTT. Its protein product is CASSLALYTEAFF.

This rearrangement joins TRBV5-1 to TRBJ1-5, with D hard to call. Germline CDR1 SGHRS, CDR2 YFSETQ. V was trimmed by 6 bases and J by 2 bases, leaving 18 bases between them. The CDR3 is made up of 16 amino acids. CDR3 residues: CASKLGRGSGNQPQHF. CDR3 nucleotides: TGCGCCAGCAAATTGGGCAGAGGGTCAGGCAATCAGCCCCAGCATTTT.

Written as DNA, the CDR3 is TGTGCCAGCAGTTACTCGCTGGGGTCTGTGTCCTCGGAGACCCAGTACTTC. It codes for CASSYSLGSVSSETQYF. The V call is TRBV6-5, the J call TRBJ2-5; D not certain. The CDR3 consists of 17 residues. Trimming left V 0 bases short and J 5 bases short, with 19 bases between. Germline-derived CDR1 and CDR2 are MNHEY and SVGAGI.

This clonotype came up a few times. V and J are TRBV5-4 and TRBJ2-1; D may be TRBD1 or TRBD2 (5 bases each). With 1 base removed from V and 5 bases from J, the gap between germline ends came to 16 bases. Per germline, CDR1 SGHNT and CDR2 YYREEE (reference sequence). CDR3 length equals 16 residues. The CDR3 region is CASSLRFIWGNNEQFF. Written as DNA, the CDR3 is TGTGCCAGCAGCTTGAGGTTCATCTGGGGGAACAATGAGCAGTTCTTC. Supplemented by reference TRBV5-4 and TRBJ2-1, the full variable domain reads ETGVTQSPTHLIKTRGQQVTLRCSSQSGHNTVSWYQQALGQGPQFIFQYYREEENGRGNFPPRFSGLQFPNYSSELNVNALELDDSALYLCASSLRFIWGNNEQFFGPGTRLTVL.

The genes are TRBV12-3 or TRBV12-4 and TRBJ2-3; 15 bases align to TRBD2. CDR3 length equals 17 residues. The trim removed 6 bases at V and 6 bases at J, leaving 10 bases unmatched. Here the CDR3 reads CASRGLAGGPWEDTQYF. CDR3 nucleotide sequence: TGTGCCAGCAGAGGACTAGCGGGAGGGCCGTGGGAGGATACGCAGTATTTT.

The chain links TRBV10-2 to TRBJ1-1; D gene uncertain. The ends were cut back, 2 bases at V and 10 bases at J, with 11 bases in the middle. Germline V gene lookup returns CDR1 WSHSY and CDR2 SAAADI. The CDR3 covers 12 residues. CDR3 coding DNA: TGCGCCAGCAGTGAGGGGAGGGAAGGAGCTTTCTTT. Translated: CASSEGREGAFF.

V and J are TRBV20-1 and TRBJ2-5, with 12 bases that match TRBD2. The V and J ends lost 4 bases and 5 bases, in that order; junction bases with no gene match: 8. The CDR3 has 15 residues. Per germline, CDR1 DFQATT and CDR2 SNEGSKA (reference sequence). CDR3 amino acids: CSAKLAGGPRETQYF. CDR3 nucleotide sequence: TGCAGTGCTAAGCTAGCGGGGGGGCCTCGGGAGACCCAGTACTTC.

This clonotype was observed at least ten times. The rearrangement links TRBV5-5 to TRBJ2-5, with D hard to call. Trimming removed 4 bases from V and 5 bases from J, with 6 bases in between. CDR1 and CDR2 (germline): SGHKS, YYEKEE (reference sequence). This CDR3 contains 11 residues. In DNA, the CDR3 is TGTGCCAGCAGCAGGCGGGAGACCCAGTACTTC. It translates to CASSRRETQYF.